Reported below is one T cell receptor (beta chain). Its target is unknown. V lost 5 bases to trimming and J lost 5 bases, with 10 bases between them. CDR1 is LNHDA, CDR2 SQIVND, per germline (reference sequence). The CDR3 covers 13 residues. Every donor had blood drawn once into heparin, around 120 mL on average. The data were taken from a study of beta chain features in type 1 diabetes. General study results and limits: TCRB CDR3s from Type 1 diabetes patients were moderately but significantly shorter in all four CD4+ subsets. At VDJ recombination sites, type 1 diabetes patients had fewer insertions and more deleted nucleotides.

The study reverse transcribed the entire isolated RNA, so it sequenced expressed TCRB transcripts. About 3.6 million reads was the average for naive, central memory and regulatory T cell samples. Repertoires were generated with immunoSEQ multiplex PCR, while TCRdb's copy carries only in-frame clones and drops some. The table shows about 160,000 clones, with 8.5% to 10% occurring only once. Sequenced sample: central memory CD4+ T cells from blood. This TCR was recovered from a woman in her 30s with type 1 diabetes. The chain uses TRBV19 and TRBJ1-5, with D possibly matching TRBD1 (5 bases). DNA for the CDR3: TGTGCCAGTAGTTCTCAGGGCGATCAGCCCCAGCATTTT. Residues: CASSSQGDQPQHF.